One and the same sample provided the 20 T cell receptor beta chains below, sequenced in a study of shared clonotypes between healthy human individuals. Produced via immunoSEQ multiplex PCR; TCRdb's table is partial and in-frame only. The sample holds about 2.5 million clones; roughly 92% are singletons and the top ten take around 0.35%. The specimen was naive CD4+ T cells from PBMCs. Subset here: CD45RA+ positively selected. All receptors come from a man in his late teens or twenties in good health. Some clones in this sample may be carry-over from other donors' samples.

This clone was counted once. This rearrangement joins TRBV6-1 to TRBJ1-4; D may be TRBD1 (6 bases). The CDR3 runs to 14 residues. CDR1 and CDR2 (germline): MNHNS, SASEGT. V was trimmed by 0 bases and J by 8 bases, leaving 10 bases between them. CDR3 sequence (DNA): TGTGCCAGCAGTGAAGCGTGGGACAACGAAAAACTGTTTTTT. Translated, it gives CASSEAWDNEKLFF.

The V call is TRBV6-1, the J call TRBJ2-7; TRBD1 agrees at 10 bases. The CDR3 length is 16 residues. V was pared by 4 bases and J by 2 bases, with 8 bases of the junction left unmatched. Germline CDR1 reads MNHNS; CDR2 reads SASEGT. CDR3 in amino acids: CASSAQPGTGAYEQYF. Here the CDR3 DNA reads TGTGCCAGCAGTGCCCAGCCCGGGACAGGGGCCTACGAGCAGTACTTC.

This clone was seen a single time. This chain links TRBV6-6 with TRBJ1-4; 9 nucleotides line up with TRBD1. The CDR3 extends over 14 amino acids. Looked up from germline, CDR1 is MNHNY and CDR2 is SVGAGI (reference sequence). V lost 6 bases, J lost 5 bases, and 4 bases stayed unmatched. CDR3 sequence (DNA): TGTGCCAGCAGGCAACAGGGGGCAAATGAAAAACTGTTTTTT. It specifies CASRQQGANEKLFF.

This chain uses TRBV6-1 with TRBJ1-2, with D perhaps matching TRBD1 (5 bases). Germline CDR1 is MNHNS and CDR2 is SASEGT. Trimming cost V 6 bases and J 4 bases, with 12 bases left between them. The CDR3 runs 13 residues. The CDR3 protein is CASRLQGGYGYTF. The DNA of the CDR3 is TGTGCCAGCAGACTCCAGGGTGGCTATGGCTACACCTTC.

This rearrangement joins TRBV28 to TRBJ1-5; 8 bases are a match to TRBD1. The V and J ends lost 5 bases and 4 bases, in that order; junction bases with no gene match: 10. CDR3 size: 16 residues. Germline V lookup: CDR1 MDHEN, CDR2 SYDVKM. The CDR3: CASSQDRGTNNQPQHF. The CDR3 nucleotides are TGTGCCAGCAGTCAAGACAGGGGAACTAATAATCAGCCCCAGCATTTT.

This chain links TRBV28 with TRBJ2-5; D may be TRBD2 (6 bases). The CDR3 sequence is 13 residues long. Germline V gene sequence: CDR1 MDHEN, CDR2 SYDVKM. The V gene lost 7 bases and the J gene lost 2 bases, with 11 bases spanning the gap. CDR3 bases: TGTGCCAGCACCCCGGGACTTCAAGAGACCCAGTACTTC. This sequence encodes CASTPGLQETQYF.

The chain employs TRBV10-3 and TRBJ2-7; unclear D gene. The germline V gene encodes CDR1 ENHRY and CDR2 SYGVKD. This CDR3 is built from 14 residues. V lost 0 bases and J 3 bases, leaving 9 bases between the germline ends. The CDR3 loop reads CAISESAANYEQYF. DNA for the CDR3: TGTGCCATCAGTGAGTCGGCCGCAAACTACGAGCAGTACTTC.

V is TRBV4-3 and J is TRBJ1-5, with D hard to call. The germline V gene has CDR1 LGHNA and CDR2 YSLEER. Trimming stripped 0 bases from V and 5 bases from J, with 8 bases between. CDR3 length equals 14 residues. The CDR3 nucleotides are TGCGCCAGCAGCCAAGATACAAGGGATCAGCCCCAGCATTTT. Residues: CASSQDTRDQPQHF.

The rearrangement joins TRBV5-1 to TRBJ2-5; 7 positions agree with TRBD1. J was trimmed by 7 bases and V by 4 bases; bases with no gene match: 16. CDR1 SGHRS and CDR2 YFSETQ come from the germline V gene. The CDR3 runs 16 residues. The CDR3 nucleotides read TGCGCCAGCAGCGGGGCCGTCGAGGAAGCAGGGGGGACCCAGTACTTC. It encodes CASSGAVEEAGGTQYF.

V is TRBV2 and J is TRBJ2-1; tentatively, D is TRBD1 or TRBD2 (5 bases each). The CDR3 spans 15 residues. CDR1 SNHLY and CDR2 FYNNEI come from the germline V gene. Trimming pared 4 bases from V and 7 bases from J, leaving 17 bases between. The CDR3 coding sequence is TGTGCCAGCAGTGTGTCACCGGGACGGGCTAATGAGCAGTTCTTC. It is translated as CASSVSPGRANEQFF.

Of note for this clone: The sample contains more than one DNA sequence encoding this CDR3. The V gene is TRBV27, the J gene TRBJ1-2, with 8 bases fitting TRBD1. This CDR3 is built from 13 residues. The J segment lost 8 bases and the V segment lost 3 bases, leaving 5 bases of the junction unmatched. From germline, CDR1 is MNHEY and CDR2 SMNVEV (reference sequence). This CDR3 reads CASSFAGGYGYTF. The CDR3 DNA follows: TGTGCCAGCAGTTTCGCAGGGGGCTACGGCTACACCTTC.

The gene calls are TRBV6-1 and TRBJ2-1, with 9 bases lining up with TRBD1. The V gene's germline CDR1 is MNHNS and CDR2 SASEGT. V dropped 4 bases and J dropped 2; count of bases not matched to a gene: 6. The CDR3 is 16 residues long. The CDR3 protein is CASSGTGDTPYNEQFF. CDR3 sequence (DNA): TGTGCCAGCAGTGGGACAGGGGATACCCCCTACAATGAGCAGTTCTTC.

The chain carries TRBV11-2 and TRBJ1-3; D is unresolved. The CDR3 contains 14 residues. Trimming took 1 base from V and 2 from J, leaving 6 bases between them. Germline-derived CDR1 and CDR2 are SGHAT and FQNNGV. The chain's CDR3 is CASSLALPGNTIYF. The DNA for the CDR3 is TGTGCCAGCAGCTTAGCGCTCCCTGGAAACACCATATATTTT.

This chain connects TRBV7-8 to TRBJ2-1; D remains unclear. This CDR3 spans 14 amino acids. Germline values: CDR1 SGHVS, CDR2 FQNEAQ. V lost 2 bases to trimming and J lost 0 bases, with 5 bases between them. In DNA form, the CDR3 reads TGTGCCAGCAGCTTAAGTCGCTCCTACAATGAGCAGTTCTTC. This codes for CASSLSRSYNEQFF.

Of note for this clone: This sample includes further DNA sequences coding for the same CDR3. V is TRBV7-2 and J is TRBJ2-7; D unclear. Trimming took off 5 bases at V and 4 bases at J, with 6 bases between the two ends. Germline V gene data show CDR1 as SGHTA and CDR2 as FQGNSA. This CDR3 comprises 11 residues. The chain's CDR3 is CASSPRYEQYF. DNA for the CDR3: TGTGCCAGCAGCCCTCGGTACGAGCAGTACTTC.

The V call is TRBV19, the J call TRBJ2-7, with 7 bases aligning to TRBD2. CDR1 and CDR2 from the germline V gene are LNHDA and SQIVND (reference sequence). CDR3 length: 16 residues. J gave up 5 bases and V 4 bases, and 14 bases lay outside the gene matches. CDR3 sequence reads: CASSSPGRVEINEQYF. DNA for the CDR3: TGTGCCAGTAGTAGCCCAGGGAGGGTCGAAATTAACGAGCAGTACTTC.

The V and J genes are TRBV7-8 and TRBJ2-7; D remains unclear. The CDR3 covers 14 residues. Trimming removed 5 bases at V and 2 bases at J, with 13 bases between. The germline gives CDR1 SGHVS, CDR2 FQNEAQ. The CDR3 loop is CASSAQILPYEQYF. In nucleotides, the CDR3 is TGTGCCAGCAGCGCTCAGATTTTGCCCTACGAGCAGTACTTC. Full variable domain (remainder filled in from reference TRBV7-8 and TRBJ2-7): GAGVSQSPRYKVAKRGQDVALRCDPISGHVSLFWYQQALGQGPEFLTYFQNEAQLDKSGLPSDRFFAERPEGSVSTLKIQRTQQEDSAVYLCASSAQILPYEQYFGPGTRLTVT.

CDR3 in amino acids: CASSGYGRIYGYTF. The CDR3 region has the DNA TGCGCCAGCAGCGGCTACGGCAGGATCTATGGCTACACCTTC. This chain links TRBV5-1 with TRBJ1-2; D is ambiguous. The germline gives CDR1 SGHRS, CDR2 YFSETQ. The CDR3 is 14 amino acids. V shed 4 bases and J shed 4 bases, with 14 bases lying between them.

The chain joins TRBV5-1 to TRBJ2-4; TRBD2 matches at 8 bases. Trimming removed 1 base from V and 2 bases from J; junction bases left unmatched: 5. The CDR3 runs to 16 residues. Looked up from germline, CDR1 is SGHRS and CDR2 is YFSETQ. In nucleotides, the CDR3 is TGCGCCAGCAGCTTGAGCCAGCGGGGGACCAAAAACATTCAGTACTTC. Its protein product is CASSLSQRGTKNIQYF.

V and J are TRBV5-8 and TRBJ2-1; D gene ambiguous. The length of the CDR3 is 11 residues. V was trimmed by 5 bases and J by 6 bases, leaving 6 bases between them. Germline CDR1 reads SGHTS; CDR2 reads YDEGEE. Here the CDR3 DNA reads TGTGCCAGCAGTAAGGGCAATGAGCAGTTCTTC. Translation: CASSKGNEQFF.